This entry concerns a single T cell receptor beta chain. TCRdb's copy holds only in-frame clones and misses some; the assay was immunoSEQ multiplex PCR. The sample holds about 2.4 million clones; over 85% are singletons and the top ten take roughly 0.39%. This entry comes from a study of shared clonotypes between healthy human individuals. Sequencing used naive CD4+ T cells from PBMCs. The subset here: CD45RA+ positively selected. The clonotype comes from a young man in good health. Some clones in this sample may be carry-over from other donors' samples.

The CDR3 DNA is TGTGCCAGTAGTATAGGGGCAGGGGGCGAGGCAGATACGCAGTATTTT. Translation gives CASSIGAGGEADTQYF. V and J are TRBV19 and TRBJ2-3; 8 bases map to TRBD1. Germline V gene data show CDR1 as LNHDA and CDR2 as SQIVND (reference sequence). The trim removed 1 base at V and 4 bases at J, leaving 7 bases unmatched. The CDR3 is 16 residues long. Filled out from reference TRBV19 and TRBJ2-3, the complete variable domain reads DGGITQSPKYLFRKEGQNVTLSCEQNLNHDAMYWYRQDPGQGLRLIYYSQIVNDFQKGDIAEGYSVSREKKESFPLTVTSAQKNPTAFYLCASSIGAGGEADTQYFGPGTRLTVL.